A selection of T cell receptor beta chains follows, all from one sample in a study of T cell responses to AZD1222 COVID-19 vaccine. Clones were read by immunoSEQ multiplex PCR, and TCRdb kept only the in-frame ones, dropping some. The sample has about 200,000 clones; around nine tenths are singletons. The source material was peripheral blood, sampled 28 days after the second dose of the MenACWY control vaccine. The receptors were sampled from an adult who received the MenACWY meningococcal vaccine as a control. The CDR3 runs from the conserved cysteine through the conserved F or W. D genes are given only for firm matches. The size entry is marked missing in some rows and otherwise reads once, few, many or a size class.

v_call	j_call	cdr3_length	d_call	clone_size	cdr3_nt	cdr3_aa
TRBV4-1	TRBJ2-1	17	TRBD2	.	TGCGCCAGCAGCCAGGGGACTAGCGGGTCAGTATGGAATGAGCAGTTCTTC	CASSQGTSGSVWNEQFF
TRBV30	TRBJ1-5	12	.	.	TGTGCCTGGAGTGCCTTGGGACAGCCCCAGCATTTT	CAWSALGQPQHF
TRBV5-5	TRBJ2-7	15	TRBD2	.	TGTGCCAGCAGCCAGTCTAGCGGGATCATGTACGAGCAGTACTTC	CASSQSSGIMYEQYF
TRBV15	TRBJ1-2	16	.	.	TGTGCCACCAGCCCTGGGGAGGCAGTTCGGAAGCGTGGCTACACCTTC	CATSPGEAVRKRGYTF
TRBV3-1/TRBV3-2	TRBJ1-3	14	.	.	TGTGCCAGCAGCCAAGGACAGTCTGGAAACACCATATATTTT	CASSQGQSGNTIYF
TRBV11-2	TRBJ2-7	14	.	once	TGTGCCAGCAGCTTAGCTCCAGGGGAAACCGAGCAGTACTTC	CASSLAPGETEQYF
TRBV9	TRBJ2-7	12	.	once	TGTGCCAGCAGCCACGGCGGCGGCGAGCAGTACTTC	CASSHGGGEQYF
TRBV5-1	TRBJ2-3	14	.	.	TGCGCCAGCAGCTTGGAGGGAACAACCAATACGCAGTATTTT	CASSLEGTTNTQYF
TRBV7-2	TRBJ2-2	16	TRBD1	.	TGTGCCAGCAGCCCTCGACAGGGGGCGAACACCGGGGAGCTGTTTTTT	CASSPRQGANTGELFF
TRBV28	TRBJ1-1	13	.	.	TGTGCCAGCAGCTTGGGACCGAACACTGAAGCTTTCTTT	CASSLGPNTEAFF
TRBV14	TRBJ1-1	15	.	.	TGTGCCAGCAGCCAAGATTGGGGGGGCGGGACTGAAGCTTTCTTT	CASSQDWGGGTEAFF
TRBV6-5	TRBJ1-6	15	.	.	TGTGCCAGCAGTCGTTCGGGGGGACATAATTCACCCCTCCACTTT	CASSRSGGHNSPLHF
TRBV6-2/TRBV6-3	TRBJ2-7	14	TRBD2	.	TGTGCCAGCCGCCTAGCGGGAGGGCCCTACGAGCAGTACTTC	CASRLAGGPYEQYF
TRBV27	TRBJ1-1	11	.	.	TGTGCCACCGTGGGCTTTACTGAAGCTTTCTTT	CATVGFTEAFF
TRBV5-5	TRBJ1-5	15	.	.	TGTGCCAGCAGCTTGTGGGCATTTAGCAATCAGCCCCAGCATTTT	CASSLWAFSNQPQHF
TRBV29-1	TRBJ2-7	13	.	once	TGCAGCGTTGGGGACAATCGGGTCGGAGAGCAGTACTTC	CSVGDNRVGEQYF
TRBV9	TRBJ1-6	15	.	.	TGTGCCAGCAGCCGCCTCGAGGGGTATAATTCACCCCTCCACTTT	CASSRLEGYNSPLHF
TRBV28	TRBJ2-7	15	.	once	TGTGCCAGCAGTTTACCCGGGACGGGCGAGGGGGAGCAGTACTTC	CASSLPGTGEGEQYF
TRBV10-3	TRBJ2-7	14	.	.	TGTGCCATCAGACGGACATTAAATGGGTACGAGCAGTACTTC	CAIRRTLNGYEQYF
TRBV7-9	TRBJ1-2	15	TRBD1	.	TGTGCCAGCAGCCCACAGGGGGCGACTTACTATGGCTACACCTTC	CASSPQGATYYGYTF
TRBV6-5	TRBJ1-2	15	TRBD1	few	TGTGCCAGCAGTTACCGATGGGACAGCCACTATGGCTACACCTTC	CASSYRWDSHYGYTF
TRBV29-1	TRBJ2-7	16	.	once	TGCAGCGTTGCCGGACCCACAGGGACCCTCTCCTACGAGCAGTACTTC	CSVAGPTGTLSYEQYF
TRBV13	TRBJ1-1	14	.	.	TGTGCCAGCAGGATTAGTGCGCGGTACACTGAAGCTTTCTTT	CASRISARYTEAFF
TRBV28	TRBJ2-3	15	.	.	TGTGCCAGCAGCCCCCCCCAGCGAGCGGGTGATACGCAGTATTTT	CASSPPQRAGDTQYF
TRBV6-4	TRBJ1-5	15	.	.	TGTGCCAGCAGTGAGTCAGGTGAGGGCAATCAGCCCCAGCATTTT	CASSESGEGNQPQHF
TRBV7-8	TRBJ1-3	15	.	.	TGTGCCAGCAGCTTAGCCCAGAGCTCTGGAAACACCATATATTTT	CASSLAQSSGNTIYF
TRBV7-9	TRBJ2-5	15	.	.	TGTGCCAGCAGCTTAGCGCGGACCGTGGAAGAGACCCAGTACTTC	CASSLARTVEETQYF
TRBV6-5	TRBJ1-4	14	.	.	TGTGCCATCTCAGGCGGGGGGACTAATGAAAAACTGTTTTTT	CAISGGGTNEKLFF
TRBV7-7	TRBJ1-1	13	.	.	TGTGCTAGCAGCTTAGATCCAGGCACTGAAGCTTTCTTT	CASSLDPGTEAFF
TRBV12-3/TRBV12-4	TRBJ1-2	12	.	.	TGTGCCAGCAGTCCTGGGGACTATGGCTACACCTTC	CASSPGDYGYTF
TRBV5-4	TRBJ2-2	13	.	.	TGTGCCAGCAGCTTAGAGCCCGCCGGGGAGCTGTTTTTT	CASSLEPAGELFF
TRBV4-3	TRBJ2-5	15	.	.	TGCGCCAGCAGCCAAGAAGCACGGGGGATGGAGACCCAGTACTTC	CASSQEARGMETQYF
TRBV3-1/TRBV3-2	TRBJ1-5	16	TRBD1	.	TGTGCCAGCAGCCGAAGTTACAGGGGGAAGGATCAGCCCCAGCATTTT	CASSRSYRGKDQPQHF
TRBV4-2	TRBJ2-5	14	TRBD1	many	TGTGCCAGCAGCCTTGACAGGGAGTCAGAGACCCAGTACTTC	CASSLDRESETQYF
TRBV19	TRBJ1-4	17	TRBD1	.	TGTGCCAGTAGCACTCCCGGACAGGGGGCAATGAGGGAAAAACTGTTTTTT	CASSTPGQGAMREKLFF
TRBV11-2	TRBJ2-3	15	TRBD2	.	TGTGCCAGCAGCTTGGCGGGAGGGAGCACAGATACGCAGTATTTT	CASSLAGGSTDTQYF
TRBV10-3	TRBJ2-1	15	.	.	TGTGCCATCAGCCCCAGGTCCCCCTCCTACAATGAGCAGTTCTTC	CAISPRSPSYNEQFF
TRBV5-1	TRBJ2-2	13	.	.	TGCGCCAGCAGCCCACAGAACACCGGGGAGCTGTTTTTT	CASSPQNTGELFF
TRBV12-3/TRBV12-4	TRBJ2-5	12	.	.	TGTGCCAGCAGCCTCAGAGGGGAGACCCAGTACTTC	CASSLRGETQYF
TRBV11-3	TRBJ2-1	14	TRBD2	.	TGTGCCAGCAGCGGGACTAGTAGTGGGTCTGAGCAGTTCTTC	CASSGTSSGSEQFF
TRBV24-1	TRBJ1-2	14	.	.	TGTGCCACCAGTGACCCCGGACGGAGCTATGGCTACACCTTC	CATSDPGRSYGYTF
TRBV19	TRBJ1-1	14	.	.	TGTGCCAGTAGTAGGGGAAATAGAAACACTGAAGCTTTCTTT	CASSRGNRNTEAFF
TRBV6-5	TRBJ2-5	13	.	.	TGTGCCAGCAGTTACGGGAGGCAAGAGACCCAGTACTTC	CASSYGRQETQYF
TRBV5-1	TRBJ1-4	13	.	once	TGCGCCAGCAGCTTGGTCCTGGGGGAAAAACTGTTTTTT	CASSLVLGEKLFF
TRBV27	TRBJ1-1	14	.	.	TGTGCCAGCAGTTTATCTCCACCGAACACTGAAGCTTTCTTT	CASSLSPPNTEAFF
TRBV29-1	TRBJ1-1	13	.	.	TGCAGCGCTCTTCGGATGGGGAGCGGGGGAGCTTTCTTT	CSALRMGSGGAFF
TRBV27	TRBJ1-5	15	.	once	TGTGCCAGCAGTTTCTCCAGTTTTAGCAATCAGCCCCAGCATTTT	CASSFSSFSNQPQHF
TRBV5-1	TRBJ2-5	15	TRBD2	.	TGCGCCAGCAGCGTCTCGGCGGGAGTAGGGGAGACCCAGTACTTC	CASSVSAGVGETQYF
TRBV18	TRBJ2-7	12	.	.	TGTGCCAGCTCACTTGACAGCTACGAGCAGTACTTC	CASSLDSYEQYF
TRBV7-2	TRBJ2-3	16	.	once	TGTGCCAGCAGCTTAGGGGCAGGGGCAGGCACAGATACGCAGTATTTT	CASSLGAGAGTDTQYF
TRBV19	TRBJ2-2	14	TRBD1	.	TGTGCCAGTAGGGACAGGGGAGAGACCGGGGAGCTGTTTTTT	CASRDRGETGELFF
TRBV4-2	TRBJ2-7	18	TRBD2	.	TGTGCCAGCAGCCAAGAACTAGCGGGTATGATCAGCTCCTACGAGCAGTACTTC	CASSQELAGMISSYEQYF
TRBV5-4	TRBJ2-4	15	.	.	TGTGCCAGCAGCTCCCCGGAGGGAATGGAGGACATTCAGTACTTC	CASSSPEGMEDIQYF
TRBV7-6	TRBJ1-5	15	TRBD1	.	TGTGCCAGCAGCTTAGGACAGGGGCCCAATCAGCCCCAGCATTTT	CASSLGQGPNQPQHF
TRBV15	TRBJ1-3	16	.	.	TGTGCCACCAGCAGAGATTGGGGGAGCTCTGGAAACACCATATATTTT	CATSRDWGSSGNTIYF
TRBV10-1	TRBJ1-3	15	.	.	TGCGCCAGCAGTGAGTCGGGGATCTCTGGAAACACCATATATTTT	CASSESGISGNTIYF
TRBV11-2	TRBJ2-1	14	.	.	TGTGCCAGCGGCGACTATTTCCTTGACAATGAGCAGTTCTTC	CASGDYFLDNEQFF
TRBV7-2	TRBJ2-3	15	.	.	TGTGCCAGCAGCTCCCTCGGCGGTCCCACAGATACGCAGTATTTT	CASSSLGGPTDTQYF
TRBV30	TRBJ1-4	14	TRBD1	.	TGTGCCTGGAGCAGGAGACAGGGTGGAGAAAAACTGTTTTTT	CAWSRRQGGEKLFF